One T cell receptor beta chain is described in this entry. The CDR3 runs 15 residues. Looked up from germline, CDR1 is SGHAT and CDR2 is FQNNGV. V was trimmed by 1 base and J by 2 bases, leaving 9 bases between them. The data belong to a study of T cell responses to AZD1222 COVID-19 vaccine. The protocol was immunoSEQ multiplex PCR, while the TCRdb copy is restricted to in-frame clones and leaves out a portion. Of under 200,000 clones listed, around 94% are singletons. This TCR came from an adult in good health. The specimen was peripheral blood, collected on day 0 of AZD1222 vaccination. The chain is built from TRBV11-2 and TRBJ1-5; D ambiguous. The CDR3 sequence: CASSLGLNGNQPQHF. The CDR3 bases are TGTGCCAGCAGCTTAGGATTGAATGGCAATCAGCCCCAGCATTTT.